Shown below are 29 T cell receptor beta chains from a single sample sequenced in a study of cytomegalovirus exposure and HLA in healthy donors. It was with 60 Vbeta and 13 Jbeta primers that the PCR ran. Repertoires were generated with immunoSEQ multiplex PCR, while TCRdb's copy carries only in-frame clones and drops some. The sample includes approximately 38,000 clones, 82% of them seen just once. Sequences were obtained from PBMCs. The receptors shown here come from a woman between 18 and 30 years old in good health and CMV-seropositive.

Worth noting for this clone: Germline and junction disagree at one end, which may indicate a read error. CDR3 region: CASSSLGVRLLSDQPQHF. The CDR3 DNA reads as TGTGCCAGCAGTTCCCTCGGAGTGAGACTACTTAGCGATCAGCCCCAGCATTTT. The rearrangement joins TRBV27 to TRBJ1-5; D is ambiguous. Germline V gives CDR1 MNHEY, CDR2 SMNVEV (reference sequence). The CDR3 is 18 residues long.

This clone has more than one count but fewer than ten. J is TRBJ2-1 and V is TRBV6-5; 14 nucleotides line up with TRBD2. The germline V gene has CDR1 MNHEY and CDR2 SVGAGI. The CDR3 covers 15 residues. The ends lost 6 bases at V and 7 bases at J; junction bases unmatched: 5. Here the CDR3 reads CASRSGLAGANEQFF. CDR3 nucleotides: TGTGCCAGCAGATCGGGACTAGCGGGAGCGAATGAGCAGTTCTTC.

The J gene is TRBJ2-1, the V gene TRBV7-9, with 8 bases fitting TRBD1. The germline V gene has CDR1 SEHNR and CDR2 FQNEAQ (reference sequence). Trimming cost V 5 bases and J 2 bases; bases outside gene matches: 8. The length of the CDR3 is 16 residues. As DNA, the CDR3 is TGTGCCAGCAGCACGCGACAGGGGTTGACCTACAATGAGCAGTTCTTC. Translation: CASSTRQGLTYNEQFF.

V and J are TRBV27 and TRBJ2-5; D remains ambiguous. V was cut by 4 bases and J by 0 bases, with 12 bases left in between. The germline CDR1 and CDR2 sequences are MNHEY and SMNVEV (reference sequence). This CDR3 spans 15 amino acids. The CDR3 reads CASSSEQMYQETQYF. The CDR3 DNA reads as TGTGCCAGCAGTTCTGAACAGATGTACCAAGAGACCCAGTACTTC.

The chain links TRBV7-9 to TRBJ2-7, with a weak D call TRBD1 (6 bases). Between the trimmed V and J ends, which lost 5 bases and 1 base, there was a span of 12 bases. The CDR3 is 14 amino acids. Germline assignment: CDR1 SEHNR and CDR2 FQNEAQ (reference sequence). CDR3 region: CASSDRDKSYEQYF. The CDR3 DNA sequence: TGTGCCAGCAGCGACCGGGACAAATCCTACGAGCAGTACTTC. Full variable domain (rest looked up from reference TRBV7-9 and TRBJ2-7): DTGVSQNPRHKITKRGQNVTFRCDPISEHNRLYWYRQTLGQGPEFLTYFQNEAQLEKSRLLSDRFSAERPKGSFSTLEIQRTEQGDSAMYLCASSDRDKSYEQYFGPGTRLTVT.

The gene calls are TRBV5-6 and TRBJ2-1, with a weak D call TRBD2 (5 bases). Germline CDR1 SGHDT, CDR2 YYEEEE. Trimming pared 3 bases from V and 7 bases from J, leaving 17 bases between. The CDR3 is 15 residues long. CDR3 DNA sequence: TGTGCCAGCAGCTCCATGGACTCCCCTTGGAATGAGCAGTTCTTC. Encoded protein: CASSSMDSPWNEQFF.

This chain uses TRBV30 with TRBJ1-2; perhaps TRBD1 as D (6 bases). The CDR3 has 13 residues. V lost 2 bases and J lost 8, with 15 bases in between. Germline V gene sequence: CDR1 GTSNPN, CDR2 SVGIG (reference sequence). The CDR3 DNA follows: TGTGCCTGGAGTAACACCGGGACACGAGGCTACACCTTC. Translated: CAWSNTGTRGYTF.

The chain employs TRBV6-6 and TRBJ2-5, with 9 bases matching TRBD1. This CDR3 region has 13 residues. Germline V lookup: CDR1 MNHNY, CDR2 SVGAGI (reference sequence). The V segment lost 7 bases and the J segment 5 bases; nucleotides outside the gene matches: 5. The CDR3 bases are TGTGCCAGCACCGGACAGGGGCTCGAGACCCAGTACTTC. Translating gives CASTGQGLETQYF.

The J gene is TRBJ2-2, the V gene TRBV4-2, with TRBD1 matching 7 bases. Trimming took 3 bases from V and 1 from J; bases not matched to a gene: 2. This CDR3 region has 15 residues. Germline V gene sequence: CDR1 LGHNA, CDR2 YNFKEQ. The CDR3: CASSHGQENTGELFF. In nucleotides, the CDR3 is TGTGCCAGCAGCCACGGACAGGAGAACACCGGGGAGCTGTTTTTT.

The rearrangement uses TRBV14 and TRBJ2-3, with D possibly TRBD1 on 5 matching bases. The germline V gene encodes CDR1 SGHDN and CDR2 FVKESK. CDR3 length: 15 amino acids. V was clipped by 2 bases and J by 2 bases, with 11 bases between them. The CDR3 DNA follows: TGTGCCAGCAGCCAACTGACAGACCACACAGATACGCAGTATTTT. This codes for CASSQLTDHTDTQYF.

The rearrangement links TRBV19 to TRBJ2-6; D gene uncertain. Trimming cost V 9 bases and J 3 bases, with 6 bases left between them. Germline V lookup: CDR1 LNHDA, CDR2 SQIVND (reference sequence). The CDR3 runs to 12 residues. The CDR3 sequence: CASRLGANVLTF. In nucleotides, the CDR3 is TGTGCCAGCAGACTTGGGGCCAACGTCCTGACTTTC.

The V gene is TRBV18, the J gene TRBJ2-5, with TRBD2 matching over 7 bases. The better agreement between TRBJ2-7 and the DNA end casts doubt on the J call. This CDR3 spans 13 amino acids. Germline lookup yields CDR1 KGHSH and CDR2 LQKENI. The CDR3 region has the DNA TGTGCCAGCTCACCACGGGGAGGGGCCGAGCAGTACTTC. Its protein product is CASSPRGGAEQYF.

The chain uses TRBV6-5 and TRBJ2-1, with 7 bases fitting TRBD1. Germline lookup yields CDR1 MNHEY and CDR2 SVGAGI. This CDR3 is 15 amino acids long. The V and J ends lost 2 bases and 7 bases, in that order; junction bases with no gene match: 8. The CDR3 DNA follows: TGTGCCAGCAGTTACCCCTCGACAGGGACGAATGAGCAGTTCTTC. Translation: CASSYPSTGTNEQFF.

The chain carries TRBV19 and TRBJ1-1; TRBD1 might be the D (6 bases). CDR1 LNHDA and CDR2 SQIVND come from the germline V gene (reference sequence). CDR3 length: 13 amino acids. Deletions cut 6 bases from V and 9 bases from J, with 17 bases between. The DNA of the CDR3 is TGTGCCAGTAGAGAGACCGGGACAAGTAAAGCTTTCTTT. This codes for CASRETGTSKAFF.

The genes are TRBV28 and TRBJ2-4, with 8 positions matching TRBD2. CDR3 length: 15 residues. V trimming: 5 bases; J trimming: 1 base; junction bases outside the gene matches: 4. Germline V CDR1 and CDR2: MDHEN, SYDVKM. CDR3 DNA sequence: TGTGCCAGCAGTCTTAGCGGGGAGGCCAAAAACATTCAGTACTTC. Translating it yields CASSLSGEAKNIQYF.

V and J are TRBV5-6 and TRBJ2-5; D is ambiguous. The tail of the sequence fits TRBJ2-7 better, so the J call may be wrong. The CDR3 extends over 12 amino acids. Germline CDR1 is SGHDT and CDR2 is YYEEEE. Here the CDR3 reads CASRAPGYEQYF. The DNA for the CDR3 is TGTGCCAGCAGGGCTCCAGGCTACGAGCAGTACTTC.

The rearrangement uses TRBV2 and TRBJ2-1, with 7 positions matching TRBD2. The CDR3 has 15 residues. V trimming: 5 bases; J trimming: 4 bases; junction bases outside the gene matches: 8. Germline V gene data show CDR1 as SNHLY and CDR2 as FYNNEI. CDR3 region: CASSRSAGLYNEQFF. The CDR3 DNA sequence: TGTGCCAGCAGTAGATCAGCGGGACTATACAATGAGCAGTTCTTC.

This clone was counted between two and nine times. The J gene is TRBJ2-5, the V gene TRBV7-6; D gene unclear. Germline assignment: CDR1 SGHVS and CDR2 FNYEAQ. Trimming stripped 8 bases from V and 2 bases from J, with 12 bases between. This CDR3 region has 13 residues. The chain's CDR3 is CASAAGRQETQYF. CDR3 sequence (DNA): TGTGCCAGCGCGGCTGGCCGACAAGAGACCCAGTACTTC. The whole variable domain, filled in from reference TRBV7-6 and TRBJ2-5, reads GAGVSQSPRYKVTKRGQDVALRCDPISGHVSLYWYRQALGQGPEFLTYFNYEAQQDKSGLPNDRFSAERPEGSISTLTIQRTEQRDSAMYRCASAAGRQETQYFGPGTRLLVL.

This chain uses TRBV6-6 with TRBJ2-5; 9 nucleotides agree with TRBD1. The CDR3 has 14 residues. With V trimmed by 8 bases and J by 5 bases, 9 bases remained unmatched. Germline assignment: CDR1 MNHNY and CDR2 SVGAGI (reference sequence). The CDR3 coding sequence is TGTGCCAGCTACCGAGACAGGGGGGAGGAGACCCAGTACTTC. This encodes CASYRDRGEETQYF.

The gene calls are TRBV9 and TRBJ1-2; no firm D call. Germline V gene lookup returns CDR1 SGDLS and CDR2 YYNGEE. This CDR3 is 15 amino acids long. With 0 bases removed from V and 0 bases from J, the gap between germline ends came to 9 bases. Written as DNA, the CDR3 is TGTGCCAGCAGCGTAGGGCAGGCAGCTAACTATGGCTACACCTTC. Its protein product is CASSVGQAANYGYTF.

J is TRBJ2-2 and V is TRBV7-3; TRBD2 matches at 8 bases. The CDR3 is 17 amino acids. Germline CDR1 SGHTA, CDR2 FQGTGA. The trim removed 6 bases at V and 4 bases at J, leaving 13 bases unmatched. CDR3 sequence (DNA): TGTGCCAGCAGTTACTTAGCGGGGCTCCGAGGCACCGGGGAGCTGTTTTTT. Translated, it gives CASSYLAGLRGTGELFF.

The V gene is TRBV7-9, the J gene TRBJ2-7, with a weak D call TRBD1 (6 bases). This CDR3 is built from 16 residues. In germline, CDR1 is SEHNR, CDR2 FQNEAQ (reference sequence). The V and J ends lost 0 bases and 0 bases respectively, with 12 bases between them. The CDR3 DNA reads TGTGCCAGCAGCTTAGCCACAGGGAGTTACTCCTACGAGCAGTACTTC. Translating it yields CASSLATGSYSYEQYF.

The chain is built from TRBV5-8 and TRBJ2-1, with a weak D call TRBD2 (6 bases). Deletions cut 7 bases from V and 6 bases from J, with 17 bases between. Germline loops: CDR1 SGHTS, CDR2 YDEGEE. The CDR3 is 14 amino acids. CDR3 residues: CASVPGLAFNEQFF. The CDR3 bases are TGTGCCAGCGTGCCGGGACTTGCCTTCAATGAGCAGTTCTTC.

J is TRBJ1-2 and V is TRBV5-1; the match to TRBD1 covers 8 bases. This CDR3 region has 17 residues. V gave up 4 bases and J gave up 2 bases; unmatched junction bases: 13. Germline V CDR1 and CDR2: SGHRS, YFSETQ. CDR3 in DNA: TGCGCCAGCAGCCCCACGAGGACAGGGTACCAAAACTATGGCTACACCTTC. Amino acids: CASSPTRTGYQNYGYTF.

The rearrangement joins TRBV28 to TRBJ2-5; 10 bases are shared with TRBD2. The better agreement between TRBJ2-7 and the DNA end casts doubt on the J call. Germline V CDR1 and CDR2: MDHEN, SYDVKM. The CDR3 is 14 amino acids. The CDR3 coding sequence is TGTGCCAGCAGCTTGAGCGGGAGGGGGTACGAGCAGTACTTC. This gives the protein CASSLSGRGYEQYF.

The rearrangement links TRBV2 to TRBJ1-4; D not resolved. V was pared by 3 bases and J by 8 bases, with 16 bases between. The CDR3 is made up of 15 amino acids. Germline CDR1 is SNHLY and CDR2 is FYNNEI. CDR3 nucleotides: TGTGCCAGCAGTGAGTATGGTTACATTGCCGAAAAACTGTTTTTT. Protein sequence: CASSEYGYIAEKLFF.

The chain combines TRBV4-1 with TRBJ2-7; 7 bases align to TRBD2. Unmatched junction bases numbered 6, after V lost 1 base and J lost 3 bases. Per germline, CDR1 MGHRA and CDR2 YSYEKL. This CDR3 region has 15 residues. The DNA for the CDR3 is TGCGCCAGCAGCCAAGTACTAGCGAGGCTCTACGAGCAGTACTTC. Protein sequence: CASSQVLARLYEQYF.

The DNA of the CDR3 is TGTGCCAGCAGCTTGAGGGGGCTAAGCTCCTACGAGCAGTACTTC. Protein sequence: CASSLRGLSSYEQYF. The chain links TRBV11-3 to TRBJ2-7; TRBD1 matches 7 bases. V lost 3 bases and J lost 0; bases outside the gene matches: 5. This CDR3 contains 15 residues. From germline, CDR1 is SGHNT and CDR2 YENEEA.

V and J are TRBV30 and TRBJ2-3; 11 bases map to TRBD2. Germline values: CDR1 GTSNPN, CDR2 SVGIG (reference sequence). The CDR3 sequence is 15 residues long. The trim removed 0 bases at V and 3 bases at J, leaving 2 bases unmatched. The CDR3: CAWSVSSGGTDTQYF. In DNA form, the CDR3 reads TGTGCCTGGAGTGTTTCTAGCGGGGGGACAGATACGCAGTATTTT. The full variable domain, in which reference TRBV30 and TRBJ2-3 provide the parts outside the CDR3, is SQTIHQWPATLVQPVGSPLSLECTVEGTSNPNLYWYRQAAGRGLQLLFYSVGIGQISSEVPQNLSASRPQDRQFILSSKKLLLSDSGFYLCAWSVSSGGTDTQYFGPGTRLTVL.